This entry lists 25 T cell receptor beta chains sequenced from one sample in a study of control samples from healthy donors and cancer patients. Sequencing was performed with immunoSEQ multiplex PCR; in TCRdb, only in-frame clones are kept and a portion is missing. The sample carries some 120,000 clones, around 89% recorded once. Sequencing was done on a sample of PBMCs. The receptors come from a woman aged 45 to 65 with colorectal cancer.

The table lists this clone with a count of one. V and J are TRBV19 and TRBJ2-2; D could derive from TRBD1 or TRBD2 (5 bases each). There are 14 residues in the CDR3. Trimming cost V 0 bases and J 4 bases, with 6 bases left between them. Germline V gene data show CDR1 as LNHDA and CDR2 as SQIVND (reference sequence). Here the CDR3 DNA reads TGTGCCAGTAGTATAGATGGGACCACCGGGGAGCTGTTTTTT. Protein product: CASSIDGTTGELFF.

This chain uses TRBV5-1 with TRBJ2-2; 15 bases agree with TRBD2. This CDR3 is 17 amino acids long. CDR1 SGHRS and CDR2 YFSETQ come from the germline V gene. Losses at the gene ends were 0 bases for V and 4 bases for J; bases not matched to a gene: 1. CDR3 sequence (DNA): TGCGCCAGCAGCTTGGAGGGACTAGCGGGGGGCACCGGGGAGCTGTTTTTT. Translating gives CASSLEGLAGGTGELFF.

The V call is TRBV6-6, the J call TRBJ2-6; D not resolved. The germline CDR1 and CDR2 sequences are MNHNY and SVGAGI (reference sequence). CDR3 size: 14 residues. V lost 8 bases, J lost 1 base, and 9 bases lay in between. The CDR3 loop reads CASGPRSGANVLTF. The CDR3 coding sequence is TGTGCCAGCGGACCACGATCTGGGGCCAACGTCCTGACTTTC.

The J gene is TRBJ2-7, the V gene TRBV6-5, with a possible D match to TRBD1 (6 bases). V lost 7 bases and J lost 2, with 12 bases in between. The CDR3 consists of 13 residues. Germline-derived CDR1 and CDR2 are MNHEY and SVGAGI. This CDR3 is CASKVKGAYEQYF. The CDR3 nucleotides read TGTGCCAGCAAGGTTAAGGGGGCCTACGAGCAGTACTTC.

This sequence joins TRBV2 and TRBJ2-2; tentatively, D is TRBD1 or TRBD2 (5 bases each). The CDR3 is 15 amino acids. The V and J ends lost 6 bases and 6 bases respectively, with 17 bases between them. Germline V gene sequence: CDR1 SNHLY, CDR2 FYNNEI. CDR3 sequence: CASSPGTGLAGELFF. The CDR3 DNA reads as TGTGCCAGCAGCCCTGGGACGGGGTTAGCCGGGGAGCTGTTTTTT. The whole variable domain, filled in from reference TRBV2 and TRBJ2-2, reads EPEVTQTPSHQVTQMGQEVILRCVPISNHLYFYWYRQILGQKVEFLVSFYNNEISEKSEIFDDQFSVERPDGSNFTLKIRSTKLEDSAMYFCASSPGTGLAGELFFGEGSRLTVL.

This chain joins TRBV11-2 and TRBJ2-1; no firm D call. This CDR3 contains 13 residues. The germline V gene has CDR1 SGHAT and CDR2 FQNNGV. The V and J ends lost 2 bases and 8 bases respectively, with 10 bases between them. CDR3 residues: CASSLLVDDEQFF. The CDR3, as DNA: TGTGCCAGCAGCTTATTGGTGGACGATGAGCAGTTCTTC.

The V gene is TRBV28, the J gene TRBJ2-1; TRBD1 is a possible D gene (6 bases). Germline loops: CDR1 MDHEN, CDR2 SYDVKM. This CDR3 has 13 amino acids. The V end lost 3 bases, the J end lost 9 bases, and 12 bases lay between the germline ends. This CDR3 is CASSFNRAVEQFF. CDR3 nucleotide sequence: TGTGCCAGCAGTTTTAACAGGGCTGTTGAGCAGTTCTTC.

This chain uses TRBV29-1 with TRBJ2-7; D not certain. With 3 bases removed from V and 1 base from J, the gap between germline ends came to 4 bases. CDR3 length: 11 amino acids. The V gene's germline CDR1 is SQVTM and CDR2 ANQGSEA. The CDR3 is CSVEVSYEQYF. DNA for the CDR3: TGCAGCGTTGAGGTGTCCTACGAGCAGTACTTC.

As concerns this clone: Other DNA sequences in this specimen translate into the identical CDR3. The chain couples TRBV5-1 to TRBJ2-2, with TRBD1 identical over 8 bases. The V gene's germline CDR1 is SGHRS and CDR2 YFSETQ. After removal of 0 bases from V and 5 bases from J, the junction contained 0 bases not matched to a gene. The length of the CDR3 is 14 residues. The chain's CDR3 is CASSLGQGTGELFF. The CDR3 nucleotides are TGCGCCAGCAGCTTGGGACAGGGGACCGGGGAGCTGTTTTTT.

The gene calls are TRBV7-9 and TRBJ1-2; no firm D call. Trimming stripped 2 bases from V and 8 bases from J, with 9 bases between. Germline V gene lookup returns CDR1 SEHNR and CDR2 FQNEAQ (reference sequence). This CDR3 is built from 12 residues. The CDR3: CASSLPLEGYTF. CDR3 bases: TGTGCCAGCAGCTTACCCCTCGAGGGCTACACCTTC.

This chain links TRBV28 with TRBJ1-5; weak D call: TRBD1 (6 bases). Germline CDR1 MDHEN, CDR2 SYDVKM. This CDR3 comprises 14 residues. The V end was cut by 5 bases, the J end by 5 bases, with 13 bases between. CDR3: CASSVTGSDQPQHF. The CDR3 coding sequence is TGTGCCAGCAGTGTTACAGGGAGCGATCAGCCCCAGCATTTT.

The rearrangement joins TRBV7-3 to TRBJ2-1; TRBD1 agrees at 9 bases. This CDR3 spans 16 amino acids. CDR1 is SGHTA, CDR2 FQGTGA, per germline. V dropped 5 bases and J dropped 3; count of bases not matched to a gene: 8. In DNA form, the CDR3 reads TGTGCCAGCAGCCCATCCGGGACAGGGTTCTACAATGAGCAGTTCTTC. Protein product: CASSPSGTGFYNEQFF.

The chain recombines TRBV9 with TRBJ2-3; 7 bases are shared with TRBD2. The CDR3 is made up of 15 amino acids. From germline, CDR1 is SGDLS and CDR2 YYNGEE. V trimming: 2 bases; J trimming: 4 bases; junction bases outside the gene matches: 7. CDR3 residues: CASSVASAGADTQYF. The CDR3 DNA follows: TGTGCCAGCAGCGTCGCTAGCGCGGGGGCAGATACGCAGTATTTT. Full variable domain (remainder filled in from reference TRBV9 and TRBJ2-3): DSGVTQTPKHLITATGQRVTLRCSPRSGDLSVYWYQQSLDQGLQFLIQYYNGEERAKGNILERFSAQQFPDLHSELNLSSLELGDSALYFCASSVASAGADTQYFGPGTRLTVL.

This chain connects TRBV7-8 to TRBJ1-1, with 9 bases lining up with TRBD1. The CDR3 runs 15 residues. V lost 5 bases and J lost 4; bases outside the gene matches: 8. Germline V CDR1 and CDR2: SGHVS, FQNEAQ. The CDR3 coding sequence is TGTGCCAGCAGCAACACTCGACAGGGGGTCACTGAAGCTTTCTTT. It is translated as CASSNTRQGVTEAFF.

This clone was detected only once. The chain is built from TRBV5-1 and TRBJ1-1; no clear D. Germline V gene sequence: CDR1 SGHRS, CDR2 YFSETQ. Trimming cost V 5 bases and J 1 base, with 6 bases left between them. The length of the CDR3 is 12 residues. The CDR3 protein is CASRTGNTEAFF. In nucleotides, the CDR3 is TGCGCCAGCAGAACTGGGAACACTGAAGCTTTCTTT.

This clone has only one observation. The chain carries TRBV4-1 and TRBJ2-1; 7 bases fit TRBD2. This CDR3 has 17 amino acids. Germline values: CDR1 MGHRA, CDR2 YSYEKL. Trimming took 0 bases from V and 12 from J; bases not matched to a gene: 17. CDR3: CASSQDDGSGRVVGQFF. The CDR3 nucleotides are TGCGCCAGCAGCCAAGATGATGGGAGTGGGAGGGTAGTGGGGCAGTTCTTC.

The chain has TRBV21-1 and TRBJ2-5; the DNA was not compared with TRBD2, the D call given in the table. TRBV21-1 is classified as a pseudogene. The CDR3 covers 17 residues. CDR3 bases: TGTGCCAGCTTCAACGGGCGGCTAGCGGGGAGACAAGAGACCCAGTACTTC. It translates to CASFNGRLAGRQETQYF.

The V and J genes are TRBV6-1 and TRBJ2-2; TRBD1 is a possible D gene (5 bases). V gave up 2 bases and J gave up 2 bases, with 12 bases separating them. The CDR3 length is 16 residues. CDR1 is MNHNS and CDR2 is SASEGT in the germline V gene. As DNA, the CDR3 is TGTGCCAGCAGTGAAATGGCAGGGCTTAACACCGGGGAGCTGTTTTTT. Translated, it gives CASSEMAGLNTGELFF.

V gene TRBV2 combines with J gene TRBJ2-5; D assignment may be TRBD1 or TRBD2 (5 bases each). Trimming left V 8 bases short and J 5 bases short, with 18 bases between. Germline V gene lookup returns CDR1 SNHLY and CDR2 FYNNEI. The CDR3 spans 14 residues. The DNA of the CDR3 is TGTGCCAGCGGCCAACCGGGGACCCAGGAGACCCAGTACTTC. Protein: CASGQPGTQETQYF.

The chain is built from TRBV6-6 and TRBJ2-7; 8 nucleotides match TRBD1. Germline lookup yields CDR1 MNHNY and CDR2 SVGAGI (reference sequence). The CDR3 is 13 amino acids. V trimming: 4 bases; J trimming: 7 bases; junction bases outside the gene matches: 6. In nucleotides, the CDR3 is TGTGCCAGCAGTTCCGGGACAGGAGATGAGCAGTACTTC. Translated: CASSSGTGDEQYF.

The V gene is TRBV5-1, the J gene TRBJ2-2; D not resolved. V was pared by 2 bases and J by 2 bases, with 10 bases between. This CDR3 region has 15 residues. The germline V gene encodes CDR1 SGHRS and CDR2 YFSETQ. Written as DNA, the CDR3 is TGCGCCAGCAGCTTTAGGACGGCCAACACCGGGGAGCTGTTTTTT. It encodes CASSFRTANTGELFF.

The genes are TRBV5-4 and TRBJ1-4; D is unclear. The germline V gene has CDR1 SGHNT and CDR2 YYREEE (reference sequence). V lost 0 bases and J 5 bases, leaving 14 bases between the germline ends. This CDR3 region has 16 residues. For the CDR3, the DNA is TGTGCCAGCAGCTTGGCCCATACTGCGGGGAATGAAAAACTGTTTTTT. It encodes CASSLAHTAGNEKLFF. The full variable domain, completed using reference TRBV5-4 and TRBJ1-4, is ETGVTQSPTHLIKTRGQQVTLRCSSQSGHNTVSWYQQALGQGPQFIFQYYREEENGRGNFPPRFSGLQFPNYSSELNVNALELDDSALYLCASSLAHTAGNEKLFFGSGTQLSVL.

This clone was detected once. This chain links TRBV6-5 with TRBJ2-1; D is unresolved. The CDR3 is made up of 13 amino acids. The germline V and J ends were trimmed by 7 bases and 7 bases, with 14 bases remaining between them. CDR1 is MNHEY and CDR2 is SVGAGI in the germline V gene. CDR3 nucleotides: TGTGCCAGCACCGACCCCGGAACAAATGAGCAGTTCTTC. This encodes CASTDPGTNEQFF.

The genes are TRBV30 and TRBJ2-7; D remains unclear. There are 11 residues in the CDR3. V shed 0 bases and J shed 6 bases, with 6 bases lying between them. Germline V gene lookup returns CDR1 GTSNPN and CDR2 SVGIG (reference sequence). CDR3 residues: CAWSVRSEQYF. CDR3 in DNA: TGTGCCTGGAGTGTACGGAGCGAGCAGTACTTC.

The V and J genes are TRBV5-8 and TRBJ1-5, with TRBD1 as a possible D gene (5 bases). Germline V lookup: CDR1 SGHTS, CDR2 YDEGEE. Trimming pared 0 bases from V and 3 bases from J, leaving 16 bases between. CDR3 length: 17 amino acids. The CDR3 loop reads CASSLVYEVRDNQPQHF. The DNA of the CDR3 is TGTGCCAGCAGCTTGGTGTATGAGGTCAGGGACAATCAGCCCCAGCATTTT. The full variable domain, rest sourced from reference TRBV5-8 and TRBJ1-5, is EAGVTQSPTHLIKTRGQQATLRCSPISGHTSVYWYQQALGLGLQFLLWYDEGEERNRGNFPPRFSGRQFPNYSSELNVNALELEDSALYLCASSLVYEVRDNQPQHFGDGTRLSIL.